The 7 T cell receptor beta chains given below trace back to one sample, sequenced in a study of blood T cell repertoires in COVID-19. Data came from immunoSEQ multiplex PCR; TCRdb stores just in-frame clones and leaves some out. The sample includes around 100,000 clones, roughly 87% of them seen just once. The specimen was peripheral blood. These receptors were collected from a human donor in a cohort sampled during active COVID-19.

The V and J genes are TRBV3-1 (or the pseudogene TRBV3-2) and TRBJ1-3; TRBD1 might be the D (5 bases). The germline V and J ends were trimmed by 6 bases and 4 bases, with 10 bases remaining between them. Germline V gives CDR1 LGHDT, CDR2 YNNKEL (reference sequence). This CDR3 has 13 residues. The DNA of the CDR3 is TGTGCCAGCAGTCCAGGGTTAGGAAACACCATATATTTT. Its protein is CASSPGLGNTIYF.

This chain links TRBV5-1 with TRBJ2-2; weak D call: TRBD2 (6 bases). Germline values: CDR1 SGHRS, CDR2 YFSETQ. Trimming removed 0 bases at V and 3 bases at J, with 15 bases between. The length of the CDR3 is 17 residues. CDR3 DNA: TGCGCCAGCAGCTTGGAACCTTGGGCGGGATACACCGGGGAGCTGTTTTTT. This codes for CASSLEPWAGYTGELFF.

The chain links TRBV20-1 to TRBJ2-3; D gene ambiguous. Trimming stripped 5 bases from V and 4 bases from J, with 7 bases between. CDR1 and CDR2 from the germline V gene are DFQATT and SNEGSKA (reference sequence). The CDR3 is 11 amino acids. The DNA for the CDR3 is TGCAGTGCTTCTCTTTCAGATACGCAGTATTTT. This codes for CSASLSDTQYF.

The rearrangement links TRBV5-6 to TRBJ2-1, with TRBD2 matching over 7 bases. This CDR3 spans 17 amino acids. V shed 4 bases, J shed 7 bases, and the junction held 17 bases outside the gene matches. Per germline, CDR1 SGHDT and CDR2 YYEEEE. CDR3 sequence reads: CASSPIVREALENEQFF. The CDR3 DNA reads as TGTGCCAGCAGCCCGATTGTTCGGGAGGCGCTAGAGAATGAGCAGTTCTTC.

The rearrangement links TRBV6-6 to TRBJ1-1; TRBD1 matches at 10 bases. The ends lost 5 bases at V and 6 bases at J; junction bases unmatched: 9. This CDR3 is built from 15 residues. Per germline, CDR1 MNHNY and CDR2 SVGAGI (reference sequence). The CDR3 coding sequence is TGTGCCAGCAGTACGCCGACAGGGGGCGCATCTGAAGCTTTCTTT. It translates to CASSTPTGGASEAFF.

The chain employs TRBV6-1 and TRBJ1-6; D is perhaps TRBD1 (5 bases). Germline V CDR1 and CDR2: MNHNS, SASEGT. This CDR3 region has 13 residues. V shed 2 bases and J shed 8 bases, with 7 bases lying between them. The CDR3 spells CASSELTDSPLHF. The CDR3 DNA sequence: TGTGCCAGCAGTGAACTGACAGATTCACCCCTCCACTTT.

The genes are TRBV19 and TRBJ2-3; 8 nucleotides match TRBD1. CDR1 and CDR2 (germline): LNHDA, SQIVND (reference sequence). V dropped 4 bases and J dropped 4; count of bases not matched to a gene: 16. The CDR3 has 18 amino acids. CDR3 nucleotide sequence: TGTGCCAGTAGTAAATCAGGACAGGGAGGTAATGTAGCAGATACGCAGTATTTT. It translates to CASSKSGQGGNVADTQYF. The full variable domain, in which reference TRBV19 and TRBJ2-3 provide the parts outside the CDR3, is DGGITQSPKYLFRKEGQNVTLSCEQNLNHDAMYWYRQDPGQGLRLIYYSQIVNDFQKGDIAEGYSVSREKKESFPLTVTSAQKNPTAFYLCASSKSGQGGNVADTQYFGPGTRLTVL.